This T cell receptor (beta chain) was retrieved from a study of blood T cell repertoires in COVID-19. Overall study context: PBMCs, B-cell-depleted T cells, or T cells provided the cDNA or gDNA that made up the material.

Original methodology: Researchers report that nucleated cell counts were estimated from reference gene primer amplification. Clones were sequenced by immunoSEQ multiplex PCR, and TCRdb holds only the in-frame ones, with some missing. The DNA was the basis for D and trimming; V, J and clone size are from that table. The sample lists some 160,000 clones, 60% to 85% occurring once. This clone appeared many times. The CDR3 length is 14 residues. Trimming took off 3 bases at V and 2 bases at J, with 10 bases between the two ends. The sample comprised peripheral blood. This clonotype was obtained from a man aged 50-59 years with active or convalescent COVID-19. The chain carries TRBV23-1 and TRBJ2-5; D is unresolved. TRBV23-1 is an ORF for which the function is uncertain. CDR3: CASSQSRPQETQYF. DNA for the CDR3: TGCGCCAGCAGTCAGAGCAGGCCTCAAGAGACCCAGTACTTC.